This T cell receptor (beta chain) derives from a study of blood T cell repertoires in COVID-19 (dated by TCRdb to about 2020). Looking at the study overall: Collaborator samples came from the United States, Italy and Spain and covered acute and convalescent phases of COVID-19. A freely available public database, intended as a resource for researchers studying the immune response to SARS-CoV-2, is where the repertoires were released. Deeply sampled blood TCRbeta repertoires from subjects exposed to, actively infected with, or recovered from COVID-19 were included in the dataset. The material from the prospective study consisted of cDNA or gDNA derived from T cells, B-cell-depleted T cells, or PBMCs. Sample metadata almost always included a de-identified subject ID, COVID-19 status, age in years and sex. Samples came from the ongoing ImmuneRACE study (first 160 participants) plus 1,254 subjects from 6 global collaborators. Where HLA class I and class II types were available, the types were taken from metadata supplied by the sample provider, not from assay-based typing. Findings and caveats that apply to the study as a whole: The amount of clinical and demographic metadata varied by source and participant and was provided uncurated.

TCRbeta CDR3 regions were amplified from genomic DNA by means of the immunoSEQ Assay, a bias-controlled multiplex PCR. Turning to the authors' computational methods: The number of nucleated cells in each sample was estimated by amplification of reference gene primers within the assay. To quantify the absolute abundance of each unique TCRbeta CDR3 rearrangement, sequence reads were collapsed and filtered. For each sample, productive Simpson clonality was calculated as the square root of Simpson's diversity index over productive rearrangements. TCRdb limited this immuneACCESS table to in-frame rearrangements with V and J called. A share of clones is missing; checked studies link under half to unresolved V genes, and the rest is unexplained. That table furnishes V, J and clone size, whereas the DNA furnished D and trimming. The sample profile shows around 260,000 clones; over 75% of them were found once. Of the sample, 1.1% is held by the ten largest clones.

Unmatched junction bases come to 20, with V trimmed by 2 bases and J by 4 bases. Counted from cysteine to phenylalanine, this CDR3 has 20 amino acids. Only the CDR3 part of the read is kept: 60 bases, read in frame from the first base. Looking up the germline V gene yields CDR1 SGHRS and CDR2 YFSETQ. In the prospective study, participants were about 18 to 95 years old, resided in about 25 geographic areas of the United States, and were enrolled through a virtual design. In the prospective study, participants were assigned to cohorts based on the clinical history participants reported in a screening survey and a study questionnaire. ImmuneRACE Cohort 3 recovered participants were defined by two consecutive negative NP/OP PCR tests, healthcare professional clearance, or symptom resolution. Mobile phlebotomists in the prospective study collected whole blood, serum and a nasopharyngeal or oropharyngeal swab from every participant. Additional blood draws and questionnaires over an approximately 2-month period could optionally be provided by prospective study participants. Blood samples from the prospective study were shipped frozen or at room temperature prior to DNA extraction.

On this clone: The clone's antigen remains unknown. No base quality information exists; no much larger clone differs at one position.

The material sequenced was PBMCs or T cells enriched from blood (not recorded which). Here the chain combines TRBV5-1 and TRBJ2-2, and TRBD2 matches 7 of the central bases. The TCR originated in a woman aged 25 to 39 who had recovered from COVID-19. The bases read TGCGCCAGCAGCTTCCCCCGGGGCGGGACTACCCTGGGTGGCACCGGGGAGCTGTTTTTT. Its translation reads: CASSFPRGGTTLGGTGELFF.